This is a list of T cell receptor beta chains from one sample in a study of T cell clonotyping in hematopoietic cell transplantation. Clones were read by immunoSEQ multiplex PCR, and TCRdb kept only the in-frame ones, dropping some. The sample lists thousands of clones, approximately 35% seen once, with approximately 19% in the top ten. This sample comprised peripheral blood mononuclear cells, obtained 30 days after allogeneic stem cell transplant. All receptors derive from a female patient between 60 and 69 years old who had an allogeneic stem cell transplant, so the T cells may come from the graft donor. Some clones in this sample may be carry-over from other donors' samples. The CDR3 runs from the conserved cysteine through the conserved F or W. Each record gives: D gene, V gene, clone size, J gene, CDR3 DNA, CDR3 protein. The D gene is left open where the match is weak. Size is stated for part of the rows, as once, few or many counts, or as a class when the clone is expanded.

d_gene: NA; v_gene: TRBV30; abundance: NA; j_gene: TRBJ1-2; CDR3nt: TGTGCCTGGAGTGTAGCCAAGGTCGGCTACACCTTC; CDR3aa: CAWSVAKVGYTF
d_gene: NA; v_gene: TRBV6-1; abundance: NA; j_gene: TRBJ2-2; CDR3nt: TGTGCCAGCAGTGGGTCCAGGGAGCTGTTTTTT; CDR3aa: CASSGSRELFF
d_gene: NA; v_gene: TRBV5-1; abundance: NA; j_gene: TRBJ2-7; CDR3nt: TGCGCCAGCAAGGCGGACTCCACGGCCTACGAGCAGTACTTC; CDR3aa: CASKADSTAYEQYF
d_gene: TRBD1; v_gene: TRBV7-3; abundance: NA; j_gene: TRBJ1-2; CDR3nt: TGTGCCAGCAGCCCGCAGGGACAGGGTACTAACTATGGCTACACCTTC; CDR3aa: CASSPQGQGTNYGYTF
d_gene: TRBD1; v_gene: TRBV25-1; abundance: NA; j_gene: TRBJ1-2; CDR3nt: TGTGCCAGCAGTCACCGGACAGGGCCCCGATCGGGTGGCTACACCTTC; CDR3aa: CASSHRTGPRSGGYTF
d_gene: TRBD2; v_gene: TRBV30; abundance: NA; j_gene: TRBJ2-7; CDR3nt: TGTGCCTGGGAGCCCGGAAGGGTTACCGGGACTAGCGGGTCCCTCCGAAAGAACGAGCAGTACTTC; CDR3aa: CAWEPGRVTGTSGSLRKNEQYF
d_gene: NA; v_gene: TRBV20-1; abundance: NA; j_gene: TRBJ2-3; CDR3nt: TGCAGTGCTAATCTAGATACGCAGTATTTT; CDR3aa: CSANLDTQYF
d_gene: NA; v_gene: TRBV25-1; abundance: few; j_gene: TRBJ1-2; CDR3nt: TGTGCCAGCAGTGAAGTGGCAGCGAACCCCTATGGCTACACCTTC; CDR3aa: CASSEVAANPYGYTF
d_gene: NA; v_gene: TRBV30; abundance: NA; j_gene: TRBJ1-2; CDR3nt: TGTGCCTGGAGGACATATGGCTACACCTTC; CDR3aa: CAWRTYGYTF
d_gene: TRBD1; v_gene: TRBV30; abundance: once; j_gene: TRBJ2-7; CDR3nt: TGTGCCTGGAGTGTTCCCGGGACAGGGGGCTACGAGCAGTACTTC; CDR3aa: CAWSVPGTGGYEQYF
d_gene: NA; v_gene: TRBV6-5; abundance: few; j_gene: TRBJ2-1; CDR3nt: TGTGCCAGCACTTCGGGGGAAGGCAATGAGCAGTTCTTC; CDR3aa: CASTSGEGNEQFF
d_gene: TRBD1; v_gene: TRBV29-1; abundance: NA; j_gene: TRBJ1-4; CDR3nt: TGCAGCGTCGGACAGGGGATTTCTAATGAAAAACTGTTTTTT; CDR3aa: CSVGQGISNEKLFF
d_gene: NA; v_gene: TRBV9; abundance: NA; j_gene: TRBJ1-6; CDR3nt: TGTGCCAGCAGCCTCACGACGGGAGGCTATAATTCACCCCTCCACTTT; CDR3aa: CASSLTTGGYNSPLHF
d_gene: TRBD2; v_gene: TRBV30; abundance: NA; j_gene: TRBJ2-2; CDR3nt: TGTGCCTGGAGTGTAGGGGAGGGAGGTTTGCTCGGGGAGCTGTTTTTT; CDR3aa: CAWSVGEGGLLGELFF
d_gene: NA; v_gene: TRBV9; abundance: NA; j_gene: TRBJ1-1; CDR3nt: TGTGCCATCAGGAAACGGTATAAGGCTTTCTTT; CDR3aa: CAIRKRYKAFF
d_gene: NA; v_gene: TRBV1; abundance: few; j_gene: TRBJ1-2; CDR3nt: TGCACCAGCAGCCTAGAACGGAGATCCTATGCCGGCTACACCTTC; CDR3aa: CTSSLERRSYAGYTF
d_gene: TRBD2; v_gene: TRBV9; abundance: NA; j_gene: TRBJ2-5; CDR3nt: TGTGCCAGCAGCCCGCGGGACCGGGGGGAGCAGTACTTC; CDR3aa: CASSPRDRGEQYF
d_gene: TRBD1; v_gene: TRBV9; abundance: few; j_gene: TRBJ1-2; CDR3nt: TGTGCCAGCAGCAAACAGGGGGCGGGTGGCTACACCTTC; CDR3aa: CASSKQGAGGYTF
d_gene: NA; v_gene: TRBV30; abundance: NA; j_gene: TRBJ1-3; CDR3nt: TGTGCCTGCCCAGGGCTCTCTGGAAACACCATATATTTT; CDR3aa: CACPGLSGNTIYF
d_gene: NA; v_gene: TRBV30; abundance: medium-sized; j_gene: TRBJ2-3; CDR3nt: TGTGCCTGGGGGACACCGACAGATACGCAGTATTTT; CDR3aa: CAWGTPTDTQYF
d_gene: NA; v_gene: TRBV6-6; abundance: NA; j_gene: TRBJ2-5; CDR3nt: TGTGCCAGCAGACCCGGGACCCCCGGGATGGAGACCCAGTACTTC; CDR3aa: CASRPGTPGMETQYF
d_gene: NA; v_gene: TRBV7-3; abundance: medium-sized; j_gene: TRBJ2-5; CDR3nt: TGTGCCAGCAGCTTATTTGGGGGACGGGAGACCCAGTACTTC; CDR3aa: CASSLFGGRETQYF
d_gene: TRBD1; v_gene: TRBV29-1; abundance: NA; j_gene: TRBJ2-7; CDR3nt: TGCAGCGTTGAAGATCCGGGACAGGGGATCCACGAGCAGTACTTC; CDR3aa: CSVEDPGQGIHEQYF
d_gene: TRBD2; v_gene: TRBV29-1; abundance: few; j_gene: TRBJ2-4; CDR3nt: TGCAGCGTAACAGCGGGGGTGGACAAAAACATTCAGTACTTC; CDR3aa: CSVTAGVDKNIQYF
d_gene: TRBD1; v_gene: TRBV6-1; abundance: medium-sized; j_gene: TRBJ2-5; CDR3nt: TGTGCCAGCAGTGAAAGACAGGGTACGCAAGAGACCCAGTACTTC; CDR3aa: CASSERQGTQETQYF
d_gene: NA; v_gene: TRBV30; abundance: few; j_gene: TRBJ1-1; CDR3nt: TGTGCCTGGTCTGTGTGGAACACTGAAGCTTTCTTT; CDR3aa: CAWSVWNTEAFF
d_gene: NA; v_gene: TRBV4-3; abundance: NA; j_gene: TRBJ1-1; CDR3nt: TGCGCCAGCAGCCAAGATCCCCGACAGAGGACTGAAGCTTTCTTT; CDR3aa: CASSQDPRQRTEAFF
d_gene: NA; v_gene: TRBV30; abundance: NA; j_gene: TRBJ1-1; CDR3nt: TGTGCCTGGAGTCCAGGGGCGGGTTTAGCTTTCTTT; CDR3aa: CAWSPGAGLAFF
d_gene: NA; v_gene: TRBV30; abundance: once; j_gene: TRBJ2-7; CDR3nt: TGTGCCTGGGGACAGAACTACGAGCAGTACTTC; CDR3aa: CAWGQNYEQYF
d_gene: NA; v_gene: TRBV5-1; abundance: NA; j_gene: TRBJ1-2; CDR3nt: TGCGCCAGCAGCTCGACGTACCGGACGGAACCAAACTATGGCTACACCTTC; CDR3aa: CASSSTYRTEPNYGYTF
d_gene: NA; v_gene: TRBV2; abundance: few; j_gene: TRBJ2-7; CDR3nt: TGTGCCAGCTACCGGGGTTCCTACGAGCAGTACTTC; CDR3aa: CASYRGSYEQYF
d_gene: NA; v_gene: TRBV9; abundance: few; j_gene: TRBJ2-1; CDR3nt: TGTGCCAGCAGCGACCGACGGGGGACCTACAATGAGCAGTTCTTC; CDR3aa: CASSDRRGTYNEQFF
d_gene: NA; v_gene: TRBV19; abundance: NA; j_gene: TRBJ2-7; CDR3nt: TGTGCCAGTAGCCCACCGAGACGGGGCGTTGTTGCCTACGAGCAGTACTTC; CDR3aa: CASSPPRRGVVAYEQYF
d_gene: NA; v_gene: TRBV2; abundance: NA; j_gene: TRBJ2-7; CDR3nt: TGTGCCAGCAGTGAGTCAGGCCGCACCTACGAGCAGTACTTC; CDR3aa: CASSESGRTYEQYF
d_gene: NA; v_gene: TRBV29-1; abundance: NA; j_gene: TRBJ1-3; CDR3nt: TGCAGCGTCCCGACGGGGAACACCATATATTTT; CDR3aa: CSVPTGNTIYF